The rows below give T cell receptor beta chains drawn from one sample of a study of shared clonotypes between healthy human individuals. Using immunoSEQ multiplex PCR, the repertoire was profiled, and TCRdb retains in-frame clones only, with some absent. The profile shows some 2 million clones, just under 95% of them singletons. Material for sequencing was naive CD8+ T cells sorted from blood. The origin of the receptors is a man aged 18 to 29 in good health. Each CDR3 is given with its conserved first and last residue. D genes are given only for firm matches. Some rows mark clone size as missing; the rest say once, few, many or name a class of expanded clone.

D,J,V,size,CDR3,DNA
TRBD2,TRBJ2-5,TRBV2,NA,CASISGGKETQYF,TGTGCCAGCATCAGCGGGGGGAAAGAGACCCAGTACTTC
NA,TRBJ1-1,TRBV5-4,NA,CASSFNTEAFF,TGTGCCAGCAGCTTTAATACCGAAGCTTTCTTT
NA,TRBJ2-7,TRBV19,NA,CASSQFRAGAYEQYF,TGTGCCAGTAGCCAGTTCCGGGCCGGAGCCTACGAGCAGTACTTC
TRBD1,TRBJ1-2,TRBV30,NA,CAWTGTGANYGYTF,TGTGCCTGGACTGGGACAGGGGCGAACTATGGCTACACCTTC
NA,TRBJ1-5,TRBV19,NA,CASSYIGGSNQPQHF,TGTGCCAGTAGCTACATAGGGGGGAGCAATCAGCCCCAGCATTTT
NA,TRBJ2-1,TRBV19,NA,CASALEGGYYNEQFF,TGTGCCAGTGCCCTAGAGGGGGGTTACTACAATGAGCAGTTCTTC
NA,TRBJ2-3,TRBV28,NA,CASSWGADTQYF,TGTGCCAGCAGTTGGGGGGCAGATACGCAGTATTTT
NA,TRBJ2-1,TRBV9,NA,CASSLKTYNEQFF,TGTGCCAGCAGTCTTAAGACCTACAATGAGCAGTTCTTC
NA,TRBJ1-6,TRBV4-1,NA,CASSQVGANSPLHF,TGCGCCAGCAGCCAAGTGGGAGCTAATTCACCCCTCCACTTT
NA,TRBJ1-1,TRBV28,NA,CASSLRNMNTEAFF,TGTGCCAGCAGTCTACGGAACATGAACACTGAAGCTTTCTTT
TRBD1,TRBJ1-1,TRBV27,once,CASRYRGMTEAFF,TGTGCCAGCAGGTACAGGGGAATGACTGAAGCTTTCTTT
NA,TRBJ2-7,TRBV6-5,NA,CASSYSEGYYEQYF,TGTGCCAGCAGTTACTCAGAAGGGTACTACGAGCAGTACTTC
NA,TRBJ2-7,TRBV2,NA,CASSELGLGTPLYEQYF,TGTGCCAGCAGTGAATTGGGGCTTGGGACACCGCTATACGAGCAGTACTTC
NA,TRBJ2-1,TRBV5-4,NA,CASSLTGYNEQFF,TGTGCCAGCAGCTTAACAGGGTACAATGAGCAGTTCTTC
TRBD2,TRBJ2-7,TRBV11-2,NA,CASSLFSGGYEQYF,TGTGCCAGCAGCTTGTTTAGCGGGGGTTACGAGCAGTACTTC
NA,TRBJ1-6,TRBV5-4,once,CASSLWGFSSPLHF,TGTGCCAGCAGCTTGTGGGGGTTTAGCTCACCCCTCCACTTT
NA,TRBJ2-3,TRBV11-3,NA,CASSSAGERNTQYF,TGTGCCAGCAGCTCCGCCGGGGAACGAAATACGCAGTATTTT
TRBD1,TRBJ1-2,TRBV4-1,NA,CASSQENLQGANGYTF,TGCGCCAGCAGCCAAGAAAACCTACAGGGGGCAAATGGCTACACCTTC
TRBD2,TRBJ2-5,TRBV14,NA,CASSPPTSGMQETQYF,TGTGCCAGCAGCCCCCCGACTAGCGGGATGCAAGAGACCCAGTACTTC
NA,TRBJ2-3,TRBV27,NA,CASSLYRSLTDTQYF,TGTGCCAGCAGTTTATATAGAAGCCTCACAGATACGCAGTATTTT
TRBD2,TRBJ2-3,TRBV11-1,NA,CASSFTGTSGVDTQYF,TGTGCCAGCAGCTTTACCGGGACTAGCGGGGTTGATACGCAGTATTTT
TRBD1,TRBJ2-5,TRBV4-3,NA,CASSSAVGGTEQETQYF,TGCGCCAGCAGCTCAGCGGTGGGTGGGACAGAGCAAGAGACCCAGTACTTC
TRBD1,TRBJ2-7,TRBV6-5,NA,CASSYYTGAEQYF,TGTGCCAGCAGTTACTACACAGGGGCCGAGCAGTACTTC
NA,TRBJ2-7,TRBV11-2,NA,CASSSLGSAMSYEQYF,TGTGCCAGCAGCTCCCTCGGGTCAGCAATGTCCTACGAGCAGTACTTC
NA,TRBJ2-2,TRBV6-6,NA,CASSAGGLHTGELFF,TGTGCCAGCAGTGCTGGGGGGCTCCACACCGGGGAGCTGTTTTTT
TRBD2,TRBJ2-2,TRBV7-8,once,CASSLAPAGATGELFF,TGTGCCAGCAGCTTAGCGCCAGCGGGAGCCACCGGGGAGCTGTTTTTT
NA,TRBJ1-4,TRBV13,once,CASSLRIQGSNEKLFF,TGTGCCAGCAGCTTACGGATACAGGGCTCTAATGAAAAACTGTTTTTT
NA,TRBJ2-1,TRBV4-1,NA,CASSQDDGDSYNEQFF,TGCGCCAGCAGCCAAGACGACGGTGACTCCTACAATGAGCAGTTCTTC
NA,TRBJ1-1,TRBV7-9,NA,CASSQSRGRAVNTEAFF,TGTGCCAGCAGCCAAAGTCGGGGGAGAGCCGTGAACACTGAAGCTTTCTTT
NA,TRBJ1-1,TRBV4-1,NA,CASSPLGGIGTEAFF,TGCGCCAGCAGCCCCTTGGGGGGTATAGGGACTGAAGCTTTCTTT
NA,TRBJ2-7,TRBV2,NA,CASSDDDGSSYEQYF,TGTGCCAGCAGTGACGACGACGGGAGCTCCTACGAGCAGTACTTC
NA,TRBJ2-1,TRBV10-2,once,CASRQGEQFF,TGCGCCAGCAGACAAGGAGAGCAGTTCTTC
NA,TRBJ1-1,TRBV14,NA,CASSQDQRVEAFF,TGTGCCAGCAGCCAAGATCAAAGGGTTGAAGCTTTCTTT
TRBD2,TRBJ2-1,TRBV4-3,once,CASSQDMRTSGNEQFF,TGCGCCAGCAGCCAAGATATGAGGACTAGCGGGAATGAGCAGTTCTTC
NA,TRBJ1-5,TRBV19,few,CASRDVRWHF,TGTGCCAGTCGGGACGTGCGGTGGCATTTT
TRBD1,TRBJ2-1,TRBV6-1,NA,CASVSRQGSYNEQFF,TGTGCCAGCGTAAGTAGACAGGGCTCCTACAATGAGCAGTTCTTC
NA,TRBJ2-3,TRBV10-2,NA,CASSEPLGTDTQYF,TGCGCCAGCAGTGAGCCGTTGGGGACAGATACGCAGTATTTT
TRBD2,TRBJ2-1,TRBV7-9,NA,CASSSGLTTYNEQFF,TGTGCCAGCAGCTCGGGACTAACTACCTACAATGAGCAGTTCTTC
NA,TRBJ2-5,TRBV27,NA,CASSLSLLETQYF,TGTGCCAGCAGTTTGTCACTTCTAGAGACCCAGTACTTC
TRBD2,TRBJ2-5,TRBV6-6,NA,CASKSSGNLQETQYF,TGTGCCAGCAAATCTAGCGGGAATCTACAAGAGACCCAGTACTTC
NA,TRBJ2-1,TRBV29-1,once,CSVVWRGAIAGRDSYNEQFF,TGCAGCGTTGTATGGCGGGGCGCGATCGCGGGGCGGGACTCCTACAATGAGCAGTTCTTC
NA,TRBJ2-7,TRBV6-6,once,CASRAGLTYEQYF,TGTGCCAGCAGGGCAGGTCTAACCTACGAGCAGTACTTC
NA,TRBJ2-2,TRBV5-1,NA,CASTTDGYDTGELFF,TGCGCCAGCACCACCGATGGGTACGACACCGGGGAGCTGTTTTTT
TRBD2,TRBJ2-1,TRBV5-4,NA,CASSWGGENEQFF,TGTGCCAGCAGCTGGGGAGGGGAGAATGAGCAGTTCTTC
TRBD2,TRBJ2-7,TRBV9,NA,CASSVGAGGNEQYF,TGTGCCAGCAGCGTAGGAGCGGGAGGAAACGAGCAGTACTTC
TRBD1,TRBJ2-1,TRBV2,NA,CASSGPGTGSYNEQFF,TGTGCCAGCAGTGGACCCGGGACAGGATCATACAATGAGCAGTTCTTC
NA,TRBJ2-3,TRBV7-2,NA,CASSLSLGGPSTDTQYF,TGTGCCAGCAGCTTATCCCTCGGGGGGCCGAGCACAGATACGCAGTATTTT
TRBD2,TRBJ2-2,TRBV6-5,once,CASTSSGITGELFF,TGTGCCAGCACCTCAAGCGGGATTACCGGGGAGCTGTTTTTT
TRBD1,TRBJ2-7,TRBV6-6,NA,CASSSADRGSEQYF,TGTGCCAGCAGCAGTGCTGACAGGGGCAGCGAGCAGTACTTC